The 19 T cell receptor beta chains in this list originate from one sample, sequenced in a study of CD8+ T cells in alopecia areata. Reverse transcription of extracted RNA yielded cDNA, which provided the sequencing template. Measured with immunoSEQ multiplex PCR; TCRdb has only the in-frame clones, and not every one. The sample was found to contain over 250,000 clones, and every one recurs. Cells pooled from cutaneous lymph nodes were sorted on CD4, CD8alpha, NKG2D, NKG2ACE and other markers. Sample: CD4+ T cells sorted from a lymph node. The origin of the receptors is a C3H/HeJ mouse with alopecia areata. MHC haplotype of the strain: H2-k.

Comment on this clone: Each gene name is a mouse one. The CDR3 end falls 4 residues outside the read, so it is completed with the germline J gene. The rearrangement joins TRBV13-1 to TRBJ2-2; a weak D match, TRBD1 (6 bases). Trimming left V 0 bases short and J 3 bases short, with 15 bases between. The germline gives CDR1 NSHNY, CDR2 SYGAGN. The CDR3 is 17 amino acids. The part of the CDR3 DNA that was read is TGTGCCAGCAGTGATGGGGCAGGGGAAGGGGACACCGGG. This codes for CASSDGAGEGDTG. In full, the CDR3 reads CASSDGAGEGDTGQLYF.

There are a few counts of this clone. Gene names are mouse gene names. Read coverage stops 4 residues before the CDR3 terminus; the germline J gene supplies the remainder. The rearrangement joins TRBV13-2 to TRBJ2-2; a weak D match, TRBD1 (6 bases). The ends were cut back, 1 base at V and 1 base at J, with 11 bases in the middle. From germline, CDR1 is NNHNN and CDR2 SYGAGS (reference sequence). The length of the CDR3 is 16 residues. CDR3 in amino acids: CASGDLRTENTGQLYF. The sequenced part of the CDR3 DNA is TGTGCCAGCGGTGATCTCAGGACAGAAAACACCGGG.

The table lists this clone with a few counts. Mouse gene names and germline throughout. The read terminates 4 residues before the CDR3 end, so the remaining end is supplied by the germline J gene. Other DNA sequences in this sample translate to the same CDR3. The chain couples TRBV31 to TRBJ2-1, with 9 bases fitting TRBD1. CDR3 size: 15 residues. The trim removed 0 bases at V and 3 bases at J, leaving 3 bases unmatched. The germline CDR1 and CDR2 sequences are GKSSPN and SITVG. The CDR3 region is CAWSLVTGGYAEQFF. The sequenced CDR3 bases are TGTGCCTGGAGTCTAGTGACAGGGGGCTATGCT.

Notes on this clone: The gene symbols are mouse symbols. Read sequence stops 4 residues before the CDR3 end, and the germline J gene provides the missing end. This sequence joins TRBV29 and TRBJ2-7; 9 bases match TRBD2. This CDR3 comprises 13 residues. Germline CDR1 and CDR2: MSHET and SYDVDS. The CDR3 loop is CASSEDWGYEQYF. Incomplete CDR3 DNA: TGTGCTAGCAGTGAGGACTGGGGATAT.

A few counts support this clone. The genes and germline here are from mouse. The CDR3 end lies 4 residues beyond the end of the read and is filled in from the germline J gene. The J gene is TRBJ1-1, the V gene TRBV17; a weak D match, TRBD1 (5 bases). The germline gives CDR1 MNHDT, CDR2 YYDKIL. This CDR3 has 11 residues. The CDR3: CASSSGGEVFF. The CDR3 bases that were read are TGTGCTAGCAGTAGTGGGGGA.

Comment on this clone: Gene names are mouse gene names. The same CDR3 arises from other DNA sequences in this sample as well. The CDR3 is CASSYRGNTEVFF. Partial CDR3 DNA: TGTGCCAGCAGCTACAGGGGTAACACA. J is TRBJ1-1 and V is TRBV4, with D perhaps matching TRBD1 (6 bases). The read ends 4 residues early relative to the CDR3; the germline J gene fills the gap. Germline CDR1 LGHDT, CDR2 YNNKQL (reference sequence). This CDR3 is built from 13 residues. The V gene lost 3 bases and the J gene lost 2 bases, with 7 bases spanning the gap.

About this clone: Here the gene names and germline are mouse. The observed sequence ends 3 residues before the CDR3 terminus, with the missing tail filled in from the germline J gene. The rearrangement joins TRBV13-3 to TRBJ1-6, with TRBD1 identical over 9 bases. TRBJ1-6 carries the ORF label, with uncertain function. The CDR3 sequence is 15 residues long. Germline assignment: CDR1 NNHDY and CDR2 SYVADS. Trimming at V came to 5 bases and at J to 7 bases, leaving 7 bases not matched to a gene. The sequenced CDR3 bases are TGTGCCAGCAGGCACGGGACAGGGTGGAATTCGCCC. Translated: CASRHGTGWNSP. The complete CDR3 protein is CASRHGTGWNSPLYF.

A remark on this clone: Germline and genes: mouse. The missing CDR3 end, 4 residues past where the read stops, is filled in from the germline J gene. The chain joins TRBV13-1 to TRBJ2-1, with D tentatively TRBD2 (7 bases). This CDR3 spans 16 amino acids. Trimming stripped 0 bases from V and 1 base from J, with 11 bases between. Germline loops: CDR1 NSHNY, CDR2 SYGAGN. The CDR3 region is CASSDGGAQNYAEQFF. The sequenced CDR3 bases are TGTGCCAGCAGTGATGGGGGGGCGCAGAACTATGCT.

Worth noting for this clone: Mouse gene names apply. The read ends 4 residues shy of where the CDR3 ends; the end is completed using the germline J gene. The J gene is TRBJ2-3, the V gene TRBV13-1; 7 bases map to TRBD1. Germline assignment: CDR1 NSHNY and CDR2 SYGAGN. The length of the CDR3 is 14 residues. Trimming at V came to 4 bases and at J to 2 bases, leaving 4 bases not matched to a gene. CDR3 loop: CASSSTGVAETLYF. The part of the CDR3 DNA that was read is TGTGCCAGCAGTAGCACAGGGGTTGCAGAA.

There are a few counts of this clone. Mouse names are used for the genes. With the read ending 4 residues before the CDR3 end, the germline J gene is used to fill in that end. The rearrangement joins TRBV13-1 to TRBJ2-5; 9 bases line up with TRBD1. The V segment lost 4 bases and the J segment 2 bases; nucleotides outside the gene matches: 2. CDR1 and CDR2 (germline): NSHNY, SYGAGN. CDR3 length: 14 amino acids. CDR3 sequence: CASSKDRGQDTQYF. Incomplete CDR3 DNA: TGTGCCAGCAGTAAGGACAGGGGCCAAGAC.

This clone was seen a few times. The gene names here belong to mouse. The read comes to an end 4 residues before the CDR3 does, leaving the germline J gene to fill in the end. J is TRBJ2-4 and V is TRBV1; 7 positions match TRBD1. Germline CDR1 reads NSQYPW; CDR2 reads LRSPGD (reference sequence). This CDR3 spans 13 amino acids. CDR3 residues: CTCSAGDRNTLYF. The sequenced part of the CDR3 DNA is TGCACCTGCAGTGCCGGGGACAGAAAC.

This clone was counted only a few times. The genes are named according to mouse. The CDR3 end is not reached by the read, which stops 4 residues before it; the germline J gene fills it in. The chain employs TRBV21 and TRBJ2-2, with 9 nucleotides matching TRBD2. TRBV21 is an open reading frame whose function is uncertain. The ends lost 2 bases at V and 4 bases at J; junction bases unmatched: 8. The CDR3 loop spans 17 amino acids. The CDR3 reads CASSQIWGGAGTGQLYF. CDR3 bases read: TGTGCTAGCAGTCAAATATGGGGGGGCGCGGGCACCGGG.

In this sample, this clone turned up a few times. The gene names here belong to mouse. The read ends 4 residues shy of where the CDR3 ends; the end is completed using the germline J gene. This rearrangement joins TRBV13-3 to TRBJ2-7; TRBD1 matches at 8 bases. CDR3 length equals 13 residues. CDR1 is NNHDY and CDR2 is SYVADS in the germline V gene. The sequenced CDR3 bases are TGTGCCAGCAGCCGGGACAGGATTGAT. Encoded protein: CASSRDRID. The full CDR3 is CASSRDRIDEQYF.

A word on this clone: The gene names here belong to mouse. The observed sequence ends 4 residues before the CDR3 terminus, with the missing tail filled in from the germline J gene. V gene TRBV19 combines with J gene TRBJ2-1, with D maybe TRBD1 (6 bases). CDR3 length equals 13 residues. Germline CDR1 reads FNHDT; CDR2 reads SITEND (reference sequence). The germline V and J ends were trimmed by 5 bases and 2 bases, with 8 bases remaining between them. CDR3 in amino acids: CASSRQDYAEQFF. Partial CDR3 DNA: TGTGCCAGCAGCCGACAGGACTATGCT.

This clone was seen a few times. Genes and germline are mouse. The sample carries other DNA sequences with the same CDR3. CDR3 sequence: CASSRDRTGEDTQYF. The CDR3 bases that were read are TGTGCTAGCAGTAGAGATCGCACTGGGGAGGAC. This chain connects TRBV17 to TRBJ2-5; 7 bases map to TRBD2. Read data end 4 residues before the CDR3 end; the end is taken from the germline J gene. Germline lookup yields CDR1 MNHDT and CDR2 YYDKIL. The CDR3 has 15 residues.

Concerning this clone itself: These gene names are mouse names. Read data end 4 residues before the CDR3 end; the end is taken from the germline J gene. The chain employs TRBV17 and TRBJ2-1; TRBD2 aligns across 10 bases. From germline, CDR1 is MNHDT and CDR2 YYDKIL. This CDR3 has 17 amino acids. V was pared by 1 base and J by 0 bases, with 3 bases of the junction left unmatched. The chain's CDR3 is CASSRGGLGNNYAEQFF. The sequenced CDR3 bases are TGTGCTAGCAGTAGAGGGGGACTGGGGAATAACTATGCT.

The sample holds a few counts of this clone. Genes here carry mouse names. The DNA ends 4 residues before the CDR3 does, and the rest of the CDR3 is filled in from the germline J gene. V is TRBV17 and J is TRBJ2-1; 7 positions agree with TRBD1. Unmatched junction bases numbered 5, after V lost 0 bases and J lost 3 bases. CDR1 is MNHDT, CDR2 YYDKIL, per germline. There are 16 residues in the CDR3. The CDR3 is CASSRDKGQLYAEQFF. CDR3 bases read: TGTGCTAGCAGTAGAGATAAGGGACAGCTCTATGCT. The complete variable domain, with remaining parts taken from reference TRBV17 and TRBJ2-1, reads DTTVKQNPRYKLARVGKPVNLICSQTMNHDTMYWYQKKPNQAPKLLLFYYDKILNREADTFEKFQSSRPNNSFCSLYIGSAGLEYSAMYLCASSRDKGQLYAEQFFGPGTRLTVL.

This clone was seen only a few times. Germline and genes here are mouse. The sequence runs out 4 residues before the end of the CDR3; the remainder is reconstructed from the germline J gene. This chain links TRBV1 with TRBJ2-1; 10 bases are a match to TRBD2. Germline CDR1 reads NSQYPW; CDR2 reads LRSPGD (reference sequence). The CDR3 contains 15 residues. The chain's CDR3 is CTCSADSWGGSEQFF. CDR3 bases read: TGCACCTGCAGTGCAGATAGCTGGGGGGGCTCT.

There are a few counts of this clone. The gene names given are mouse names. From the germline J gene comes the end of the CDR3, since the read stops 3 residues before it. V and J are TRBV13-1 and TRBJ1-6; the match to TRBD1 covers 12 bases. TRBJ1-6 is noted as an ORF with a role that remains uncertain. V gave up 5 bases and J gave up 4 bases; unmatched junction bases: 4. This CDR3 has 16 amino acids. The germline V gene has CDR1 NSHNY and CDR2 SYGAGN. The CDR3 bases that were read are TGTGCCAGCAGCCGGGACAGGGGGCGGTATAATTCGCCC. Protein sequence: CASSRDRGRYNSP. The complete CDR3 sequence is CASSRDRGRYNSPLYF.